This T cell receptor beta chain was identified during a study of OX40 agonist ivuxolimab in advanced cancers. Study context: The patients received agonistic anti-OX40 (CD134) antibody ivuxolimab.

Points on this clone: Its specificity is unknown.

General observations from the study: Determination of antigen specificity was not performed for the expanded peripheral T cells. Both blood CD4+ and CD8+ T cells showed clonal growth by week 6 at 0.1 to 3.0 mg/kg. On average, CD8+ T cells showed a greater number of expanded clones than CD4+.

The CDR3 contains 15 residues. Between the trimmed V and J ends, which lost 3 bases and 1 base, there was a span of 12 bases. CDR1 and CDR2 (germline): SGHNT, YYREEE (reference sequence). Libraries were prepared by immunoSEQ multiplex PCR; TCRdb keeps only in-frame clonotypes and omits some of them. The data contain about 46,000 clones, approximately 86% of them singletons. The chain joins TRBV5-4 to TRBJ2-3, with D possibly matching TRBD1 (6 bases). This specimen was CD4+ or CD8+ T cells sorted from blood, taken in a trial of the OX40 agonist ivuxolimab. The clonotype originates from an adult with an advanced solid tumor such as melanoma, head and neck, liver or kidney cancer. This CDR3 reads CASSSQGGGTDTQYF. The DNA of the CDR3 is TGTGCCAGCAGCTCACAGGGTGGGGGCACAGATACGCAGTATTTT. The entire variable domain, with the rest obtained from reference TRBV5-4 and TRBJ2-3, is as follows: ETGVTQSPTHLIKTRGQQVTLRCSSQSGHNTVSWYQQALGQGPQFIFQYYREEENGRGNFPPRFSGLQFPNYSSELNVNALELDDSALYLCASSSQGGGTDTQYFGPGTRLTVL.